This T cell receptor (beta chain) comes out of a study of blood T cells in healthy people across ages. Study-level results: Roughly linear age-related decline in beta diversity appeared, significant by age 40. Compared with aged donors, long-lived donors showed fewer expanded clones, suggesting selection.

The CDR3 contains 15 residues. CDR1 and CDR2 (germline): KGHDR, SFDVKD. This clonotype occurred a few times. Its antigen is currently unknown. This may arise from a read error, as a much more abundant clone is one base away. It was with a sample-barcoded 5' primer and a J-beta primer mix that a second PCR of roughly 7 to 12 cycles was run. Every molecule of cDNA carried a tag from a template-switch adaptor with 12 random nucleotides. TCRdb ran MiXCR on the 5' RACE reads and lists one entry per CDR3 protein. The sample consists of around 870,000 distinct CDR3 sequences, more than 25% of them appearing once.

V gene TRBV24-1 combines with J gene TRBJ2-1; D gene unclear. The J call may be in error: the DNA end matches TRBJ2-7 better. This receptor was taken from a woman of 80 years or more in good health. Sequences were obtained from blood. CDR3 nucleotides: TGTGCCACCAGTGATCCCCGTGTGGTCTACAATGAGCAGTACTTC. Translating it yields CATSDPRVVYNEQYF.